The present T cell receptor beta chain was sequenced within a study of T cell responses to AZD1222 COVID-19 vaccine. Germline CDR1 reads SNHLY; CDR2 reads FYNNEI. CDR3 length equals 13 residues. Trimming took off 9 bases at V and 0 bases at J, with 11 bases between the two ends. Produced via immunoSEQ multiplex PCR; TCRdb's table is partial and in-frame only. The data contain around 220,000 clones, roughly 94% of them singletons. V and J are TRBV2 and TRBJ2-5, with D possibly TRBD1 on 6 matching bases. This clonotype was sampled from an adult who received the MenACWY meningococcal vaccine as a control. Here the sequenced sample was peripheral blood, taken 28 days after the second dose of the MenACWY control vaccine. CDR3 residues: CASSRDNQETQYF. CDR3 coding DNA: TGTGCCAGTTCTCGGGACAACCAAGAGACCCAGTACTTC. The whole variable domain, filled in from reference TRBV2 and TRBJ2-5, reads EPEVTQTPSHQVTQMGQEVILRCVPISNHLYFYWYRQILGQKVEFLVSFYNNEISEKSEIFDDQFSVERPDGSNFTLKIRSTKLEDSAMYFCASSRDNQETQYFGPGTRLLVL.